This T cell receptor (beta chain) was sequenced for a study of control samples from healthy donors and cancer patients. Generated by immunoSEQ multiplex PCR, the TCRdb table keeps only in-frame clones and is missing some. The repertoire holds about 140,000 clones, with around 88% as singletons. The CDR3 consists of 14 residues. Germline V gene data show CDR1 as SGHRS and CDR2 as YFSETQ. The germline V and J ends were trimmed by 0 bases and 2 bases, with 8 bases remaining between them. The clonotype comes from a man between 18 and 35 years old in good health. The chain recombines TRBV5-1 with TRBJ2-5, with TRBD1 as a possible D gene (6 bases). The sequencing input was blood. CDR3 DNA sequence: TGCGCCAGCAGCTTGGAAGGACAGCAAGAGACCCAGTACTTC. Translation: CASSLEGQQETQYF.